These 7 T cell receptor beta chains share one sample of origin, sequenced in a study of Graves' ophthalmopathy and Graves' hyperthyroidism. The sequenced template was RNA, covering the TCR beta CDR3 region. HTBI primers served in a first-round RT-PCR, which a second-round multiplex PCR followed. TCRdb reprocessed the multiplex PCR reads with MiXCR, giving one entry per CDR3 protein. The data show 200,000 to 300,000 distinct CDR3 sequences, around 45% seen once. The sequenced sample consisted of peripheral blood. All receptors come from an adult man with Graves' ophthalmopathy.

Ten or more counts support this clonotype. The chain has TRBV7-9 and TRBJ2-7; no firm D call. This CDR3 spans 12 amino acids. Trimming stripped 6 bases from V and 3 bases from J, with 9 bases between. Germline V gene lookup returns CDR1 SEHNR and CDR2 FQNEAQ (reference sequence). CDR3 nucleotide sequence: TGTGCCAGCAGGCGACTGGACTACGAGCAGTACTTC. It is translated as CASRRLDYEQYF.

The CDR3 region has the DNA TGTGCCAGCAGGACTAGCGGGAGTGTACACGAGCAGTACTTC. This sequence encodes CASRTSGSVHEQYF. This chain links TRBV2 with TRBJ2-7; TRBD2 aligns across 12 bases. V shed 6 bases and J 5 bases; nucleotides not matched to a gene: 5. This CDR3 region has 14 residues. Germline loops: CDR1 SNHLY, CDR2 FYNNEI.

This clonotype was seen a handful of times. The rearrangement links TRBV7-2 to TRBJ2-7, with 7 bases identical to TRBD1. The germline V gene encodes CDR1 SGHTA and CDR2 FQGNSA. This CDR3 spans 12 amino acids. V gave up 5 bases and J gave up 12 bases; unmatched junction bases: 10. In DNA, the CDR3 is TGTGCCAGCAGCGTCCCCCAGACAGGGTTGTACTTC. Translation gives CASSVPQTGLYF.

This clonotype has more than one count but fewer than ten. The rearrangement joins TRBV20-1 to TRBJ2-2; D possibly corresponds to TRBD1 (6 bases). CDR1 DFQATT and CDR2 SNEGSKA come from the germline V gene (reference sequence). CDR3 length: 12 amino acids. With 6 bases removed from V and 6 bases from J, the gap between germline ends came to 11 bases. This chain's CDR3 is CSARNRAGELFF. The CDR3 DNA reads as TGCAGTGCGAGGAACAGGGCCGGGGAGCTGTTTTTT.

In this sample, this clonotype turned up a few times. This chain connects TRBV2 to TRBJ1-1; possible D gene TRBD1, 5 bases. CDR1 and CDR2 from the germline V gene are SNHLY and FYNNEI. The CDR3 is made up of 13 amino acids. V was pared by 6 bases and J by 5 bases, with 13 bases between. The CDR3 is CASSGDGGTEAFF. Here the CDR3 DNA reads TGTGCCAGCAGCGGCGACGGGGGGACTGAAGCTTTCTTT. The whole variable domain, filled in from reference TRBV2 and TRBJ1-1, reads EPEVTQTPSHQVTQMGQEVILRCVPISNHLYFYWYRQILGQKVEFLVSFYNNEISEKSEIFDDQFSVERPDGSNFTLKIRSTKLEDSAMYFCASSGDGGTEAFFGQGTRLTVV.

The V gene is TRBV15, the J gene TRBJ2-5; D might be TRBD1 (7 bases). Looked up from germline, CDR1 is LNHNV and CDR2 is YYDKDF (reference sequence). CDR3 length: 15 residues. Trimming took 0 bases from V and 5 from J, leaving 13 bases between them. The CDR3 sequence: CATSRDTQGRETQYF. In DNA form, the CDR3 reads TGTGCCACCAGCAGAGATACACAGGGGAGGGAGACCCAGTACTTC.

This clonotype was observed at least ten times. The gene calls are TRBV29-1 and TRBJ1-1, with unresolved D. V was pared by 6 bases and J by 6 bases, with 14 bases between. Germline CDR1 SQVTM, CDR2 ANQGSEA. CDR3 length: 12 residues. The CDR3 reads CSVTRASPEAFF. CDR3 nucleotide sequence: TGCAGCGTGACAAGGGCCTCGCCTGAAGCTTTCTTT.